This TCR beta chain was documented in a study of cytomegalovirus exposure and HLA in healthy donors. Study as a whole: The roughly 700 first-cohort repertoires and the approximately 110 validation repertoires shared the same platform, a later analysis reported.

Regarding this clone: The antigen remains unidentified.

Germline lookup yields CDR1 ENHRY and CDR2 SYGVKD. CDR3 length: 20 residues. Trimming at V came to 0 bases and at J to 0 bases, leaving 10 bases not matched to a gene. Produced via immunoSEQ multiplex PCR; TCRdb's table is partial and in-frame only. This table holds more than 250,000 clones, around 87% found once. Overall study findings and caveats: Published work reported that the classifier diagnosed cytomegalovirus status with high specificity and sensitivity. Most TCR sequences proved rare, with some public TCRs found in many donors. The study flagged some 170 TCR beta chains as cytomegalovirus-associated.

This receptor was obtained from a woman aged 25 to 45 in good health and CMV-seropositive. V usage is TRBV10-3 and J usage is TRBJ2-4; 11 bases are shared with TRBD2. The source material was PBMCs. The CDR3 loop reads CAISESGQGGLAGAKNIQYF. The CDR3 DNA sequence: TGTGCCATCAGTGAGTCGGGACAGGGTGGACTAGCGGGAGCCAAAAACATTCAGTACTTC.